This T cell receptor beta chain is from a study of blood T cell repertoires in COVID-19. The wider study: Acute and convalescent COVID-19 specimens originated in the United States, Italy and Spain.

The CDR3 length is 16 residues. The germline V gene has CDR1 MNHEY and CDR2 SVGEGT. Losses at the gene ends were 0 bases for V and 4 bases for J; bases not matched to a gene: 7. Seattle researchers signed up patients amid active infection and tracked them longitudinally. The authors' processing: Estimation of nucleated cell counts relied on the amplification of reference gene primers. Profiling relied on immunoSEQ multiplex PCR, and the TCRdb table lists in-frame clones only, not all of them. V, J and clone size reflect that table, while D and trimming were determined from the DNA. The sample includes approximately 58,000 clones, roughly 77% of them seen just once.

Material for sequencing was peripheral blood. The clonotype was recovered from a man in his sixties with COVID-19, enrolled during active disease. V gene TRBV6-2 or TRBV6-3 combines with J gene TRBJ2-5, with TRBD2 matching 8 bases. The CDR3 spells CASSYSPAGEAETQYF. The DNA for the CDR3 is TGTGCCAGCAGTTACTCCCCAGCGGGAGAGGCAGAGACCCAGTACTTC.